The 20 T cell receptor beta chains listed next were all sequenced from one sample in a study of cytomegalovirus exposure and HLA in healthy donors. Libraries were prepared by immunoSEQ multiplex PCR; TCRdb keeps only in-frame clonotypes and omits some of them. The sample includes around 130,000 clones, nearly 90% of them seen just once. The sequenced sample consisted of PBMCs. Source of these receptors: a man aged 30-40 years in good health and CMV-seronegative.

The V and J genes are TRBV5-1 and TRBJ2-1; TRBD2 agrees at 9 bases. This CDR3 is built from 15 residues. Germline trimming cut 5 bases from V and 7 bases from J; bases unmatched to any gene: 10. The germline CDR1 and CDR2 sequences are SGHRS and YFSETQ. CDR3 in DNA: TGCGCCAGCAGTCACCCTCTGGCGGGGGGGAATGAGCAGTTCTTC. This codes for CASSHPLAGGNEQFF.

This chain uses TRBV19 with TRBJ1-2; perhaps TRBD1 as D (5 bases). The CDR3 spans 17 residues. Germline CDR1 is LNHDA and CDR2 is SQIVND (reference sequence). Deletions cut 5 bases from V and 4 bases from J, with 23 bases between. The CDR3 reads CASSQAAGMWTTYGYTF. CDR3 sequence (DNA): TGTGCCAGTAGTCAAGCGGCAGGGATGTGGACTACCTATGGCTACACCTTC.

This clone was recorded once. The genes are TRBV9 and TRBJ2-3; a possible D gene is TRBD1 (8 bases). Germline V CDR1 and CDR2: SGDLS, YYNGEE. V lost 0 bases and J 6 bases, leaving 14 bases between the germline ends. The CDR3 contains 15 residues. In DNA, the CDR3 is TGTGCCAGCAGCGTAGGAGCACAGGGGGGGGATACGCAGTATTTT. This encodes CASSVGAQGGDTQYF.

The chain links TRBV27 to TRBJ2-5; D perhaps matches TRBD2 (6 bases). The CDR3 has 15 residues. Germline CDR1 reads MNHEY; CDR2 reads SMNVEV (reference sequence). Trimming took 3 bases from V and 5 from J, leaving 16 bases between them. The CDR3 sequence is CASSFGGGRWETQYF. The CDR3 bases are TGTGCCAGCAGTTTCGGGGGTGGACGGTGGGAGACCCAGTACTTC.

The rearrangement joins TRBV7-8 to TRBJ2-1; TRBD2 might be the D (6 bases). This CDR3 contains 15 residues. V shed 5 bases and J shed 4 bases, with 15 bases lying between them. Germline CDR1 reads SGHVS; CDR2 reads FQNEAQ. CDR3 protein: CASSGRVGGYNEQFF. The CDR3 DNA sequence: TGTGCCAGCAGCGGCAGGGTCGGGGGATACAATGAGCAGTTCTTC. Supplemented by reference TRBV7-8 and TRBJ2-1, the full variable domain reads GAGVSQSPRYKVAKRGQDVALRCDPISGHVSLFWYQQALGQGPEFLTYFQNEAQLDKSGLPSDRFFAERPEGSVSTLKIQRTQQEDSAVYLCASSGRVGGYNEQFFGPGTRLTVL.

V gene TRBV7-9 combines with J gene TRBJ2-3; 9 bases match TRBD2. The trim removed 6 bases at V and 0 bases at J, leaving 10 bases unmatched. There are 17 residues in the CDR3. Germline assignment: CDR1 SEHNR and CDR2 FQNEAQ (reference sequence). The CDR3 spells CASSFILAGTSTDTQYF. For the CDR3, the DNA is TGTGCCAGCAGTTTCATTCTAGCGGGGACTAGCACAGATACGCAGTATTTT. Drawing the rest from reference TRBV7-9 and TRBJ2-3, the complete variable domain is DTGVSQNPRHKITKRGQNVTFRCDPISEHNRLYWYRQTLGQGPEFLTYFQNEAQLEKSRLLSDRFSAERPKGSFSTLEIQRTEQGDSAMYLCASSFILAGTSTDTQYFGPGTRLTVL.

This chain uses TRBV21-1 with TRBJ1-1; the table's D gene call, TRBD1, was not cross checked with the DNA. TRBV21-1 is designated a pseudogene. The CDR3 is 15 residues long. The CDR3 here is CASSKLDRGRTEAFF. In DNA, the CDR3 is TGTGCCAGCAGCAAATTAGACAGGGGAAGGACTGAAGCTTTCTTT.

The chain combines TRBV7-6 with TRBJ2-7; D is uncertain. The CDR3 length is 14 residues. The ends were cut back, 0 bases at V and 0 bases at J, with 6 bases in the middle. Germline V lookup: CDR1 SGHVS, CDR2 FNYEAQ. The CDR3 loop is CASSLASSSYEQYF. The CDR3 DNA is TGTGCCAGCAGCTTAGCGAGTAGCTCCTACGAGCAGTACTTC.

The chain recombines TRBV18 with TRBJ2-7; tentative D call: TRBD1 (6 bases). V was clipped by 5 bases and J by 6 bases, with 20 bases between them. The CDR3 sequence is 15 residues long. Germline V gives CDR1 KGHSH, CDR2 LQKENI. CDR3 nucleotide sequence: TGTGCCAGCTCAACTCGGAGCACAGGGCAGGCCGAGCAGTACTTC. Its translation: CASSTRSTGQAEQYF.

The chain couples TRBV19 to TRBJ1-1, with 7 bases matching TRBD1. Germline V gives CDR1 LNHDA, CDR2 SQIVND (reference sequence). CDR3 size: 16 residues. V shed 2 bases, J shed 5 bases, and the junction held 11 bases outside the gene matches. The chain's CDR3 is CASSIQGGRGRTEAFF. DNA for the CDR3: TGTGCCAGTAGTATACAAGGGGGCAGGGGTAGGACTGAAGCTTTCTTT. Using reference TRBV19 and TRBJ1-1 for the parts outside the CDR3, the full variable domain is DGGITQSPKYLFRKEGQNVTLSCEQNLNHDAMYWYRQDPGQGLRLIYYSQIVNDFQKGDIAEGYSVSREKKESFPLTVTSAQKNPTAFYLCASSIQGGRGRTEAFFGQGTRLTVV.

This clone was picked up one time. The chain is built from TRBV7-8 and TRBJ1-2; the match to TRBD1 covers 8 bases. This CDR3 is 17 amino acids long. Looked up from germline, CDR1 is SGHVS and CDR2 is FQNEAQ. The V and J ends lost 5 bases and 6 bases, in that order; junction bases with no gene match: 17. The CDR3 coding sequence is TGTGCCAGCAGCCCCCAGCCGGACAGGGCAACGTCTCATGGCTACACCTTC. This encodes CASSPQPDRATSHGYTF.

This chain links TRBV10-1 with TRBJ2-5, with D unclear. V was shortened by 3 bases and J by 5 bases, with 7 bases between the two germline ends. The CDR3 has 12 amino acids. Germline lookup yields CDR1 WNHNN and CDR2 SYGVQD (reference sequence). The CDR3 DNA reads as TGCGCCAGCAGTGACTCCCGGGAGACCCAGTACTTC. Residues: CASSDSRETQYF.

V usage is TRBV7-2 and J usage is TRBJ2-6; no clear D. CDR3 length: 13 amino acids. Trimming removed 6 bases from V and 2 bases from J, with 5 bases in between. Germline values: CDR1 SGHTA, CDR2 FQGNSA. CDR3 sequence (DNA): TGTGCCAGCAGTCGTCCTGGGGCCAACGTCCTGACTTTC. It is translated as CASSRPGANVLTF. The whole variable domain, filled in from reference TRBV7-2 and TRBJ2-6, reads GAGVSQSPSNKVTEKGKDVELRCDPISGHTALYWYRQSLGQGLEFLIYFQGNSAPDKSGLPSDRFSAERTGGSVSTLTIQRTQQEDSAVYLCASSRPGANVLTFGAGSRLTVL.

The chain is built from TRBV27 and TRBJ1-5; D is uncertain. The germline V and J ends were trimmed by 5 bases and 0 bases, with 20 bases remaining between them. CDR1 MNHEY and CDR2 SMNVEV come from the germline V gene (reference sequence). The CDR3 is made up of 18 amino acids. The CDR3 DNA sequence: TGTGCCAGCAGTACCCTTCGGATAGCTCTCTCTAGCAATCAGCCCCAGCATTTT. Protein sequence: CASSTLRIALSSNQPQHF.

The chain uses TRBV27 and TRBJ2-3; 11 bases are shared with TRBD1. CDR1 MNHEY and CDR2 SMNVEV come from the germline V gene (reference sequence). The CDR3 runs to 16 residues. J lost 4 bases, V lost 6 bases, and 9 bases had no gene match. The CDR3 DNA is TGTGCCAGCAGCCGACCGCAGGGACAGGGGGCAGATACGCAGTATTTT. Translated, it gives CASSRPQGQGADTQYF.

The chain carries TRBV27 and TRBJ1-1; 7 bases are shared with TRBD1. Germline V gene lookup returns CDR1 MNHEY and CDR2 SMNVEV (reference sequence). The CDR3 contains 16 residues. The junction had 5 bases not matched to a gene; V was cut back by 1 base and J by 0 bases. CDR3: CASSLYWTGMNTEAFF. The CDR3 region has the DNA TGTGCCAGCAGTTTATATTGGACAGGAATGAACACTGAAGCTTTCTTT.

The CDR3 loop reads CASSDGQGGNQPQHF. The CDR3 DNA sequence: TGTGCCAGCAGTGATGGACAGGGGGGAAATCAGCCCCAGCATTTT. The chain combines TRBV28 with TRBJ1-5, with 10 bases that match TRBD1. The J segment lost 4 bases and the V segment lost 5 bases, leaving 5 bases of the junction unmatched. This CDR3 contains 15 residues. Germline assignment: CDR1 MDHEN and CDR2 SYDVKM.

In nucleotides, the CDR3 is TGTGCCAGCTCACCGACAGGAAGGGACACCATATATTTT. Translating gives CASSPTGRDTIYF. This chain joins TRBV18 and TRBJ1-3; TRBD1 might be the D (6 bases). CDR3 length: 13 residues. Trimming cost V 3 bases and J 8 bases, with 11 bases left between them. CDR1 KGHSH and CDR2 LQKENI come from the germline V gene.

This chain uses TRBV4-3 with TRBJ2-2; no clear D gene. With 0 bases removed from V and 5 bases from J, the gap between germline ends came to 10 bases. CDR1 is LGHNA and CDR2 is YSLEER in the germline V gene. CDR3 length: 15 residues. The CDR3 here is CASSQDISLTGELFF. In nucleotides, the CDR3 is TGCGCCAGCAGCCAAGATATTAGTCTGACCGGGGAGCTGTTTTTT.

The rearrangement uses TRBV19 and TRBJ1-1, with D possibly matching TRBD1 (6 bases). Trimming removed 5 bases from V and 7 bases from J, with 17 bases in between. Germline-derived CDR1 and CDR2 are LNHDA and SQIVND (reference sequence). CDR3 length equals 14 residues. DNA for the CDR3: TGTGCCAGTAGTTTTCTCTCACAGGGTAATGAAGCTTTCTTT. Amino acid sequence: CASSFLSQGNEAFF. The full variable domain, its missing parts supplied by reference TRBV19 and TRBJ1-1, is DGGITQSPKYLFRKEGQNVTLSCEQNLNHDAMYWYRQDPGQGLRLIYYSQIVNDFQKGDIAEGYSVSREKKESFPLTVTSAQKNPTAFYLCASSFLSQGNEAFFGQGTRLTVV.